Listed below are T cell receptor beta chains from one sample, sequenced in a study of shared clonotypes between healthy human individuals. Assay: immunoSEQ multiplex PCR; the TCRdb copy retains only in-frame clones and omits some. The profile shows around 510,000 clones, roughly 95% of them singletons. Material: naive CD4+ T cells sorted from blood. The receptors shown here come from a woman in her 30s in good health. CDR3s leave out the opening cysteine and the closing phenylalanine or tryptophan. The order of the fields is CDR3 protein, J gene, V gene, clone size. Size is stated for part of the rows, as once, few or many counts, or as a class when the clone is expanded.

CDR3aa: ASRHSPGAYGYT
j_gene: TRBJ1-2
v_gene: TRBV27
abundance: once

CDR3aa: ASSDLATGPEQY
j_gene: TRBJ2-7
v_gene: TRBV2
abundance: -

CDR3aa: ASSLNSPGGHIQY
j_gene: TRBJ2-4
v_gene: TRBV28
abundance: -

CDR3aa: ASSPKTGDIEKLF
j_gene: TRBJ1-4
v_gene: TRBV7-2
abundance: -

CDR3aa: ASSPGAPGRIGSYNEQF
j_gene: TRBJ2-1
v_gene: TRBV27
abundance: -

CDR3aa: AWSSLIYPGTGVKDTEAF
j_gene: TRBJ1-1
v_gene: TRBV30
abundance: -

CDR3aa: ASSLAGEVNQPQH
j_gene: TRBJ1-5
v_gene: TRBV7-9
abundance: -

CDR3aa: ASSQGGLSEGAGGPRAQY
j_gene: TRBJ2-3
v_gene: TRBV4-1
abundance: -

CDR3aa: ASSANWRELF
j_gene: TRBJ2-2
v_gene: TRBV9
abundance: -

CDR3aa: ASSPHRGPGEQY
j_gene: TRBJ2-7
v_gene: TRBV28
abundance: -

CDR3aa: ASRKDGTYEQY
j_gene: TRBJ2-7
v_gene: TRBV5-4
abundance: -

CDR3aa: ASRSRGTTYEQY
j_gene: TRBJ2-7
v_gene: TRBV6-1
abundance: -

CDR3aa: ASSPGPLAGPSL
j_gene: TRBJ2-7
v_gene: TRBV28
abundance: -

CDR3aa: ASSISTSNQPQH
j_gene: TRBJ1-5
v_gene: TRBV19
abundance: -

CDR3aa: ASRPTYTGELF
j_gene: TRBJ2-2
v_gene: TRBV7-8
abundance: once

CDR3aa: ASSVGGGFQPQH
j_gene: TRBJ1-5
v_gene: TRBV19
abundance: -

CDR3aa: ASSEARGRGTGELF
j_gene: TRBJ2-2
v_gene: TRBV25-1
abundance: -

CDR3aa: ASSLGHHNQPQH
j_gene: TRBJ1-5
v_gene: TRBV7-9
abundance: few

CDR3aa: ASSLAFRVNNEQF
j_gene: TRBJ2-1
v_gene: TRBV5-4
abundance: -

CDR3aa: ASSPEGGGEKLF
j_gene: TRBJ1-4
v_gene: TRBV6-6
abundance: once

CDR3aa: ASSFIGASSQETQY
j_gene: TRBJ2-5
v_gene: TRBV5-6
abundance: -

CDR3aa: ASSLQGYEQF
j_gene: TRBJ2-1
v_gene: TRBV7-6
abundance: few

CDR3aa: ASSPEPAGSATQY
j_gene: TRBJ2-5
v_gene: TRBV18
abundance: once

CDR3aa: ASRGLAGGRSYNEQF
j_gene: TRBJ2-1
v_gene: TRBV9
abundance: -

CDR3aa: ASSLALGIGIYEQY
j_gene: TRBJ2-7
v_gene: TRBV13
abundance: -

CDR3aa: ASSFRGALGYT
j_gene: TRBJ1-2
v_gene: TRBV28
abundance: -

CDR3aa: ASSLDPTHPNEQF
j_gene: TRBJ2-1
v_gene: TRBV5-1
abundance: -

CDR3aa: AHGRRLAGYEQY
j_gene: TRBJ2-7
v_gene: TRBV10-3
abundance: -

CDR3aa: ASSLTGGDEKLF
j_gene: TRBJ1-4
v_gene: TRBV28
abundance: -

CDR3aa: ASSQLRGQGNQPQH
j_gene: TRBJ1-5
v_gene: TRBV27
abundance: -

CDR3aa: ASSQVVRGQHSNQPQH
j_gene: TRBJ1-5
v_gene: TRBV4-2
abundance: -

CDR3aa: ASSDFTSRGPLI
j_gene: TRBJ2-1
v_gene: TRBV6-4
abundance: once

CDR3aa: ASSSPWEGRDSQY
j_gene: TRBJ2-7
v_gene: TRBV6-5
abundance: -

CDR3aa: ASRPGLALHNEQF
j_gene: TRBJ2-1
v_gene: TRBV27
abundance: -